This T cell receptor (beta chain) was retrieved from a study of Ad26.COV2.S vaccination and SARS-CoV-2 variants. Specified treatment: some 19 received Ad26.COV2.S at low or high dose, single or two shots; about 5 received placebo; per-sample allocation not given. Repertoires come from day 63 after the first vaccine or placebo injection. The method was immunoSEQ multiplex PCR; TCRdb's version includes in-frame clones alone and lacks a portion of them. The data contain about 220,000 clones, approximately 88% of them seen just once; the ten biggest clones take up about 10%. The specimen was peripheral blood, collected in a trial of Ad26.COV2.S vaccine versus placebo. The sequence was obtained from a person between 18 and 65 years old who received the Ad26.COV2.S COVID-19 vaccine or a placebo.

The CDR3 coding sequence is TGTGCCAGCAGTTTTCAAGGGGGGAGGAACACAGATACGCAGTATTTT. Translation: CASSFQGGRNTDTQYF. The V call is TRBV28, the J call TRBJ2-3; the D gene could be TRBD1 or TRBD2 (6 bases each). The CDR3 loop spans 16 amino acids. CDR1 and CDR2 from the germline V gene are MDHEN and SYDVKM. V lost 3 bases and J lost 2, with 15 bases in between.